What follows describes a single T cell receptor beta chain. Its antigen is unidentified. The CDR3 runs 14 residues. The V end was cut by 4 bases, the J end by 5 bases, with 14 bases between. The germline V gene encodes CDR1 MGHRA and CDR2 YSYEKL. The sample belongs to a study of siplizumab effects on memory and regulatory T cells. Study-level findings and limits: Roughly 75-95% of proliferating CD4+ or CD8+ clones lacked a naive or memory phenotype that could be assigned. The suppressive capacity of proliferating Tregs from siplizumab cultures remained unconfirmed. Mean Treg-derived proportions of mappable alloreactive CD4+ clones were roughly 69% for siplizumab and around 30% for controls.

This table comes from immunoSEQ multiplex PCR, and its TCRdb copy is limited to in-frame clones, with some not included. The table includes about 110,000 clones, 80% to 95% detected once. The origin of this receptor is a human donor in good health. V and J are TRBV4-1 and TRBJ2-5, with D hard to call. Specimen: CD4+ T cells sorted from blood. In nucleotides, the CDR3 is TGCGCCAGCAGCCCCGGCTTCGGGCGCGAGACCCAGTACTTC. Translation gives CASSPGFGRETQYF.